Here is one T cell receptor (beta chain) with its context. This specimen belongs to a study of blood T cell repertoires in COVID-19. Study-level information: COVID-19 samples from acute and convalescent phases originated in the United States, Italy and Spain. PBMCs, B-cell-depleted T cells, or T cells were the source of the cDNA or gDNA that made up the material.

V was trimmed by 0 bases and J by 0 bases, leaving 7 bases between them. Germline V gives CDR1 GTSNPN, CDR2 SVGIG (reference sequence). This CDR3 is built from 14 residues. In the original processing: Cell counts per sample came from amplifying reference gene primers. This table comes from immunoSEQ multiplex PCR, and its TCRdb copy is limited to in-frame clones, with some not included. V, J and clone size reflect that table, while D and trimming were determined from the DNA. The sample lists hundreds of thousands of clones; around 86% were seen once. This chain connects TRBV30 to TRBJ2-3; TRBD2 might be the D (6 bases). The specimen was peripheral blood. This sequence originates from a woman between 55 and 75 years old with active or convalescent COVID-19. CDR3 DNA sequence: TGTGCCTGGAGTGTTGGGGGGAGCACAGATACGCAGTATTTT. This encodes CAWSVGGSTDTQYF.